These 20 T cell receptor beta chains were sequenced from one sample in a study of stem cell transplantation in POMP-related autoinflammatory disease. Here immunoSEQ multiplex PCR was the method, and the copy in TCRdb shows in-frame clones only, minus some. The sample lists roughly 6,500 clones, under 85% occurring once. The sequenced sample consisted of a CXCR5-defined cell subset from PBMCs. These receptors all stem from a human donor in good health.

The genes are TRBV28 and TRBJ2-5; D not resolved. The last part of the DNA fits TRBJ2-7 better; the J call may be wrong. CDR3 length equals 15 residues. CDR1 MDHEN and CDR2 SYDVKM come from the germline V gene. CDR3 coding DNA: TGTGCCAGCAGTTCTGTGGGGTTTAAGACCTACGAGCAGTACTTC. Its translation: CASSSVGFKTYEQYF.

V gene TRBV2 combines with J gene TRBJ1-2, with D perhaps TRBD1 (5 bases). Trimming pared 7 bases from V and 4 bases from J, leaving 13 bases between. There are 13 residues in the CDR3. The germline CDR1 and CDR2 sequences are SNHLY and FYNNEI. CDR3 sequence: CASIPGAAYGYTF. The CDR3 region has the DNA TGTGCCAGCATCCCTGGGGCAGCCTATGGCTACACCTTC.

This chain links TRBV9 with TRBJ2-3, with TRBD2 matching 7 bases. Trimming at V came to 0 bases and at J to 6 bases, leaving 4 bases not matched to a gene. The CDR3 covers 14 residues. The germline V gene has CDR1 SGDLS and CDR2 YYNGEE. The DNA of the CDR3 is TGTGCCAGCAGCGTAGTGGCCGGGAGGGATACGCAGTATTTT. Translated, it gives CASSVVAGRDTQYF.

This chain connects TRBV19 to TRBJ2-5; D remains ambiguous. Germline loops: CDR1 LNHDA, CDR2 SQIVND (reference sequence). V was clipped by 3 bases and J by 2 bases, with 10 bases between them. The CDR3 has 14 residues. The CDR3 DNA follows: TGTGCCAGTAGTATTATCGGCGGACAAGAGACCCAGTACTTC. It specifies CASSIIGGQETQYF.

The rearrangement uses TRBV5-4 and TRBJ2-2; either TRBD1 or TRBD2 may supply D (6 bases each). V was cut by 4 bases and J by 4 bases, with 17 bases left in between. Germline CDR1 is SGHNT and CDR2 is YYREEE (reference sequence). This CDR3 comprises 16 residues. The CDR3 DNA sequence: TGTGCCAGCAGCCGAACAGGGACTGGAATCACCGGGGAGCTGTTTTTT. It specifies CASSRTGTGITGELFF. The full variable domain, rest sourced from reference TRBV5-4 and TRBJ2-2, is ETGVTQSPTHLIKTRGQQVTLRCSSQSGHNTVSWYQQALGQGPQFIFQYYREEENGRGNFPPRFSGLQFPNYSSELNVNALELDDSALYLCASSRTGTGITGELFFGEGSRLTVL.

V and J are TRBV5-4 and TRBJ2-5; 10 nucleotides match TRBD1. Germline-derived CDR1 and CDR2 are SGHNT and YYREEE (reference sequence). The length of the CDR3 is 15 residues. Trimming cost V 3 bases and J 5 bases; bases outside gene matches: 7. In DNA form, the CDR3 reads TGTGCCAGCAGCTCGGGGACAGGGGTTGGGGAGACCCAGTACTTC. As protein: CASSSGTGVGETQYF. Supplemented by reference TRBV5-4 and TRBJ2-5, the full variable domain reads ETGVTQSPTHLIKTRGQQVTLRCSSQSGHNTVSWYQQALGQGPQFIFQYYREEENGRGNFPPRFSGLQFPNYSSELNVNALELDDSALYLCASSSGTGVGETQYFGPGTRLLVL.

The V and J genes are TRBV5-6 and TRBJ2-7, with TRBD1 matching 7 bases. From germline, CDR1 is SGHDT and CDR2 YYEEEE. This CDR3 has 15 residues. The V segment lost 2 bases and the J segment 2 bases; nucleotides outside the gene matches: 7. CDR3 loop: CASSFPGQPTYEQYF. The CDR3 nucleotides are TGTGCCAGCAGCTTTCCGGGACAGCCCACCTACGAGCAGTACTTC.

The chain employs TRBV6-6 and TRBJ2-3, with 13 nucleotides matching TRBD2. CDR1 and CDR2 from the germline V gene are MNHNY and SVGAGI (reference sequence). The CDR3 totals 16 residues. Trimming removed 6 bases from V and 6 bases from J; junction bases left unmatched: 9. This CDR3 reads CASRRTSGSPVDTQYF. CDR3 nucleotide sequence: TGTGCCAGCAGACGGACTAGCGGGAGCCCAGTCGATACGCAGTATTTT.

V is TRBV2 and J is TRBJ1-1, with D hard to call. The CDR3 is made up of 13 amino acids. Germline V CDR1 and CDR2: SNHLY, FYNNEI. V shed 3 bases and J shed 2 bases, with 7 bases lying between them. CDR3 DNA: TGTGCCAGCAGTGAGGTCTCTAACACTGAAGCTTTCTTT. This encodes CASSEVSNTEAFF.

CDR3 in amino acids: CASSAQGLQHNEQFF. Here the CDR3 DNA reads TGTGCCAGCAGTGCCCAGGGACTGCAACACAATGAGCAGTTCTTC. The chain uses TRBV25-1 and TRBJ2-1; TRBD2 is a possible D gene (6 bases). CDR3 length equals 15 residues. Trimming pared 4 bases from V and 5 bases from J, leaving 15 bases between. Germline CDR1 MGHDK, CDR2 SYGVNS. Supplemented by reference TRBV25-1 and TRBJ2-1, the full variable domain reads EADIYQTPRYLVIGTGKKITLECSQTMGHDKMYWYQQDPGMELHLIHYSYGVNSTEKGDLSSESTVSRIRTEHFPLTLESARPSHTSQYLCASSAQGLQHNEQFFGPGTRLTVL.

The chain links TRBV6-1 to TRBJ1-1; D call uncertain. There are 12 residues in the CDR3. The germline V and J ends were trimmed by 3 bases and 3 bases, with 5 bases remaining between them. Germline V CDR1 and CDR2: MNHNS, SASEGT. CDR3 in amino acids: CASSDVHTEAFF. The CDR3, as DNA: TGTGCCAGCAGTGATGTCCACACTGAAGCTTTCTTT.

The gene calls are TRBV6-5 and TRBJ1-6, with D perhaps matching TRBD1 (5 bases). Germline CDR1 and CDR2: MNHEY and SVGAGI. The CDR3 extends over 14 amino acids. Trimming took off 6 bases at V and 7 bases at J, with 13 bases between the two ends. The CDR3 sequence is CASRKGPQNSPLHF. Here the CDR3 DNA reads TGTGCCAGCAGGAAGGGACCGCAGAATTCACCCCTCCACTTT.

This rearrangement joins TRBV19 to TRBJ2-1, with TRBD1 as a possible D gene (6 bases). Trimming took off 4 bases at V and 12 bases at J, with 19 bases between the two ends. Per the germline V gene, CDR1 is LNHDA and CDR2 is SQIVND (reference sequence). The CDR3 consists of 14 residues. CDR3 coding DNA: TGTGCCAGTAGTAGGAGGCAGGGGAAAACGGCGCAGTTCTTC. This encodes CASSRRQGKTAQFF. Full variable domain (outside the CDR3, taken from reference TRBV19 and TRBJ2-1): DGGITQSPKYLFRKEGQNVTLSCEQNLNHDAMYWYRQDPGQGLRLIYYSQIVNDFQKGDIAEGYSVSREKKESFPLTVTSAQKNPTAFYLCASSRRQGKTAQFFGPGTRLTVL.

V usage is TRBV4-1 and J usage is TRBJ2-3, with 11 bases matching TRBD2. The germline V gene has CDR1 MGHRA and CDR2 YSYEKL. This CDR3 region has 18 residues. The junction had 12 bases not matched to a gene; V was cut back by 6 bases and J by 1 base. The CDR3 DNA sequence: TGCGCCAGCAGAGCTCTAGCGGGGGGAAAAACCCGCACAGATACGCAGTATTTT. Encoded protein: CASRALAGGKTRTDTQYF.

This chain uses TRBV2 with TRBJ2-7; 13 bases align to TRBD2. Germline assignment: CDR1 SNHLY and CDR2 FYNNEI. The V and J ends lost 7 bases and 4 bases, in that order; junction bases with no gene match: 7. This CDR3 spans 15 amino acids. In DNA, the CDR3 is TGTGCCAGCACCGCGGGGACTAGCGGGGTTTACGAGCAGTACTTC. Encoded protein: CASTAGTSGVYEQYF.

This clone has only one observation. The V gene is TRBV19, the J gene TRBJ1-2, with TRBD1 as a possible D gene (6 bases). V was pared by 3 bases and J by 5 bases, with 13 bases between. The CDR3 extends over 14 amino acids. The germline V gene encodes CDR1 LNHDA and CDR2 SQIVND (reference sequence). This CDR3 is CASSIGWGPYGYTF. The CDR3 DNA sequence: TGTGCCAGTAGTATTGGTTGGGGGCCTTATGGCTACACCTTC.

The V call is TRBV4-2, the J call TRBJ2-3; D remains ambiguous. This CDR3 is 14 amino acids long. Germline V gene sequence: CDR1 LGHNA, CDR2 YNFKEQ. Trimming pared 1 base from V and 2 bases from J, leaving 7 bases between. The CDR3 reads CASSQGVDTDTQYF. CDR3 nucleotides: TGTGCCAGCAGCCAAGGTGTTGACACAGATACGCAGTATTTT.

The gene calls are TRBV6-6 and TRBJ2-5; 9 bases match TRBD1. Germline CDR1 reads MNHNY; CDR2 reads SVGAGI (reference sequence). This CDR3 region has 14 residues. The V and J ends lost 5 bases and 5 bases, in that order; junction bases with no gene match: 6. DNA for the CDR3: TGTGCCAGCAGTCAAACAGGGGGCTTGGAGACCCAGTACTTC. Translated, it gives CASSQTGGLETQYF.

The chain has TRBV6-5 and TRBJ1-2; 7 bases are a match to TRBD1. The CDR3 has 14 amino acids. With 5 bases clipped from V and 6 bases from J, the junction kept 9 bases outside the gene matches. CDR1 is MNHEY and CDR2 is SVGAGI in the germline V gene. CDR3 bases: TGTGCCAGCAGTCGTTCCGGGACAGCTAATGGCTACACCTTC. As protein: CASSRSGTANGYTF.

This chain links TRBV7-9 with TRBJ2-3; D tentatively fits TRBD1 or TRBD2 (5 bases each). The CDR3 is made up of 14 amino acids. Germline-derived CDR1 and CDR2 are SEHNR and FQNEAQ (reference sequence). V lost 4 bases and J lost 1, with 9 bases in between. The CDR3 loop is CASSYGAGTDTQYF. Here the CDR3 DNA reads TGTGCCAGCAGCTACGGGGCGGGCACAGATACGCAGTATTTT.